Following are 20 T cell receptor beta chains from one sample sequenced in a study of T-cell memory formation after mild COVID-19. TCRdb processed the 5' RACE reads anew with MiXCR; each CDR3 protein has one entry. The sample lists roughly 620,000 distinct CDR3 sequences; roughly 17% were seen once. The sequencing input was PBMCs or a T cell subset sorted from them (not recorded which). The receptor set was obtained from an adult woman who had mild COVID-19 (a few samples of this study predate the infection). Cell type and time point are not known.

Only a few counts were recorded for this clonotype. The chain combines TRBV4-1 with TRBJ1-5, with unresolved D. Germline CDR1 and CDR2: MGHRA and YSYEKL. The V end was cut by 1 base, the J end by 5 bases, with 12 bases between. The CDR3 runs to 15 residues. CDR3 loop: CASSQGRTLDQPQHF. Written as DNA, the CDR3 is TGCGCCAGCAGCCAAGGTCGGACTTTAGATCAGCCCCAGCATTTT.

This sequence joins TRBV25-1 and TRBJ2-5; no clear D gene. The CDR3 loop spans 11 amino acids. V gave up 7 bases and J gave up 1 base, with 4 bases separating them. Germline-derived CDR1 and CDR2 are MGHDK and SYGVNS. CDR3 nucleotide sequence: TGTGCCAGCACTTTCCAAGAGACCCAGTACTTC. Protein sequence: CASTFQETQYF.

This clonotype has just one count. V and J are TRBV28 and TRBJ2-5; no reliable D call. CDR3 size: 15 residues. V lost 5 bases to trimming and J lost 0 bases, with 13 bases between them. Per the germline V gene, CDR1 is MDHEN and CDR2 is SYDVKM. The CDR3 reads CASSGVAQYQETQYF. DNA for the CDR3: TGTGCCAGCAGTGGGGTGGCCCAGTACCAAGAGACCCAGTACTTC.

This clonotype has a handful of counts. The chain combines TRBV5-1 with TRBJ1-1; D is uncertain. The V gene lost 0 bases and the J gene lost 1 base, with 10 bases spanning the gap. The CDR3 is 15 residues long. From germline, CDR1 is SGHRS and CDR2 YFSETQ. CDR3 residues: CASSLEPLGNTEAFF. The CDR3 DNA follows: TGCGCCAGCAGCTTGGAGCCTTTGGGGAACACTGAAGCTTTCTTT.

This clonotype was counted between two and nine times. The rearrangement links TRBV7-8 to TRBJ2-5; D may correspond to TRBD1 or TRBD2 (5 bases each). The CDR3 spans 14 residues. Germline V gives CDR1 SGHVS, CDR2 FQNEAQ. Between the trimmed V and J ends, which lost 0 bases and 4 bases, there was a span of 9 bases. CDR3 protein: CASSLASGTETQYF. In DNA, the CDR3 is TGTGCCAGCAGCTTAGCGTCGGGGACAGAGACCCAGTACTTC.

This clonotype was seen more than once but under ten times. The chain uses TRBV24-1 and TRBJ2-2, with 7 bases identical to TRBD1. V gave up 3 bases and J gave up 2 bases; unmatched junction bases: 11. The CDR3 is 18 amino acids. Germline CDR1 reads KGHDR; CDR2 reads SFDVKD. Here the CDR3 reads CATSDPSRGGINTGELFF. The CDR3 DNA reads as TGTGCCACCAGTGATCCCTCGAGAGGGGGCATAAACACCGGGGAGCTGTTTTTT.

This clonotype has a handful of counts. The rearrangement uses TRBV6-2 or TRBV6-3 and TRBJ2-5; no reliable D call. The CDR3 covers 14 residues. Germline assignment: CDR1 MNHEY and CDR2 SVGEGT. Trimming left V 2 bases short and J 0 bases short, with 7 bases between. The CDR3 DNA follows: TGTGCCAGCAGTTACACGGGCAACCAAGAGACCCAGTACTTC. It encodes CASSYTGNQETQYF.

The V call is TRBV7-9, the J call TRBJ2-7; D may be TRBD1 (6 bases). The CDR3 is 11 residues long. Trimming pared 8 bases from V and 5 bases from J, leaving 10 bases between. Germline lookup yields CDR1 SEHNR and CDR2 FQNEAQ (reference sequence). CDR3: CASQGSHEQYF. CDR3 nucleotides: TGTGCCAGCCAGGGGTCCCACGAGCAGTACTTC.

In its sample, this clonotype was seen once. The V gene is TRBV24-1, the J gene TRBJ2-5; 11 bases fit TRBD1. The ends lost 7 bases at V and 5 bases at J; junction bases unmatched: 5. CDR1 and CDR2 from the germline V gene are KGHDR and SFDVKD. The CDR3 consists of 14 residues. The CDR3 spells CATSRGQGAETQYF. As DNA, the CDR3 is TGTGCCACCAGCAGAGGACAGGGGGCCGAGACCCAGTACTTC.

The gene calls are TRBV7-9 and TRBJ1-2; D unclear. Germline V gene sequence: CDR1 SEHNR, CDR2 FQNEAQ (reference sequence). Deletions cut 3 bases from V and 0 bases from J, with 11 bases between. The CDR3 sequence is 15 residues long. The CDR3: CASSLAAGANYGYTF. CDR3 DNA: TGTGCCAGCAGCTTGGCCGCAGGAGCTAACTATGGCTACACCTTC.

This chain uses TRBV7-3 with TRBJ2-3; no clear D gene. Germline CDR1 and CDR2: SGHTA and FQGTGA. The CDR3 is 16 residues long. V was shortened by 5 bases and J by 0 bases, with 15 bases between the two germline ends. The CDR3 spells CASSPRYGLSTDTQYF. The CDR3 bases are TGTGCCAGCAGCCCCCGTTACGGATTAAGCACAGATACGCAGTATTTT. Filled out from reference TRBV7-3 and TRBJ2-3, the complete variable domain reads GAGVSQTPSNKVTEKGKYVELRCDPISGHTALYWYRQSLGQGPEFLIYFQGTGAADDSGLPNDRFFAVRPEGSVSTLKIQRTERGDSAVYLCASSPRYGLSTDTQYFGPGTRLTVL.

CDR3 region: CSARDPGGGTDTQYF. DNA for the CDR3: TGCAGTGCTAGAGATCCTGGGGGAGGGACAGATACGCAGTATTTT. V gene TRBV20-1 combines with J gene TRBJ2-3, with TRBD2 matching over 7 bases. Germline V gives CDR1 DFQATT, CDR2 SNEGSKA (reference sequence). This CDR3 comprises 15 residues. Unmatched junction bases numbered 6, after V lost 0 bases and J lost 3 bases.

This clonotype has a handful of counts. Mismatch with germline at one junction end may stem from a read error. The V and J genes are TRBV7-7 and TRBJ2-5; the D gene is possibly TRBD1 (5 bases). Per the germline V gene, CDR1 is SSHAT and CDR2 is FNYEAQ (reference sequence). CDR3 length: 15 residues. CDR3 amino acids: CASSFPGKVGETQYF. The CDR3, as DNA: TGTGCTAGCAGCTTTCCAGGGAAGGTCGGAGAGACCCAGTACTTC. The whole variable domain, remainder taken from reference TRBV7-7 and TRBJ2-5, is GAGVSQSPRYKVTKRGQDVTLRCDPISSHATLYWYQQALGQGPEFLTYFNYEAQPDKSGLPSDRFSAERPEGSISTLTIQRTEQRDSAMYRCASSFPGKVGETQYFGPGTRLLVL.

The V gene is TRBV28, the J gene TRBJ2-1; 7 bases match TRBD1. V lost 8 bases, J lost 7 bases, and 11 bases stayed unmatched. Germline assignment: CDR1 MDHEN and CDR2 SYDVKM. The CDR3 is 14 residues long. The CDR3 loop reads CASDRQGLGNEQFF. Here the CDR3 DNA reads TGTGCCAGCGACCGACAGGGTCTAGGAAATGAGCAGTTCTTC.

The chain has TRBV7-2 and TRBJ1-1; perhaps TRBD1 as D (5 bases). This CDR3 is 14 amino acids long. V shed 0 bases and J shed 3 bases, with 8 bases lying between them. CDR1 SGHTA and CDR2 FQGNSA come from the germline V gene. The CDR3 here is CASSLARGYTEAFF. Here the CDR3 DNA reads TGTGCCAGCAGCTTAGCTCGGGGGTACACTGAAGCTTTCTTT.

This clonotype was recorded at least ten times. The V call is TRBV20-1, the J call TRBJ1-1; no firm D call. Germline lookup yields CDR1 DFQATT and CDR2 SNEGSKA (reference sequence). The length of the CDR3 is 12 residues. The germline V and J ends were trimmed by 3 bases and 3 bases, with 8 bases remaining between them. CDR3 amino acids: CSARDRYTEAFF. Here the CDR3 DNA reads TGCAGTGCTAGGGACCGGTACACTGAAGCTTTCTTT.

J is TRBJ2-7 and V is TRBV5-1; TRBD2 matches 8 bases. V lost 0 bases, J lost 0 bases, and 11 bases stayed unmatched. The CDR3 covers 18 residues. Germline CDR1 and CDR2: SGHRS and YFSETQ. CDR3 nucleotides: TGCGCCAGCAGCTTGGCCGGCGGGGGGCCGAGGAGCTCCTACGAGCAGTACTTC. Translated: CASSLAGGGPRSSYEQYF. The entire variable domain, with the rest obtained from reference TRBV5-1 and TRBJ2-7, is as follows: KAGVTQTPRYLIKTRGQQVTLSCSPISGHRSVSWYQQTPGQGLQFLFEYFSETQRNKGNFPGRFSGRQFSNSRSEMNVSTLELGDSALYLCASSLAGGGPRSSYEQYFGPGTRLTVT.

This sequence joins TRBV18 and TRBJ1-1; D is unresolved. In germline, CDR1 is KGHSH, CDR2 LQKENI. Trimming took 6 bases from V and 3 from J, leaving 14 bases between them. This CDR3 region has 14 residues. The CDR3 sequence: CASSYLGFDTEAFF. CDR3 bases: TGTGCCAGCTCGTACCTTGGTTTCGACACTGAAGCTTTCTTT.

The chain couples TRBV7-2 to TRBJ1-5; D is undetermined. This CDR3 has 15 amino acids. Germline V gives CDR1 SGHTA, CDR2 FQGNSA. The V end lost 5 bases, the J end lost 1 base, and 12 bases lay between the germline ends. As DNA, the CDR3 is TGTGCCAGCAGCACTCTACCGTCGAGCAATCAGCCCCAGCATTTT. It is translated as CASSTLPSSNQPQHF. The whole variable domain, filled in from reference TRBV7-2 and TRBJ1-5, reads GAGVSQSPSNKVTEKGKDVELRCDPISGHTALYWYRQSLGQGLEFLIYFQGNSAPDKSGLPSDRFSAERTGGSVSTLTIQRTQQEDSAVYLCASSTLPSSNQPQHFGDGTRLSIL.

The chain uses TRBV5-1 and TRBJ2-5, with D uncertain. Germline V gene lookup returns CDR1 SGHRS and CDR2 YFSETQ. CDR3 length: 13 residues. V lost 4 bases to trimming and J lost 1 base, with 8 bases between them. The CDR3 here is CASSAGPQETQYF. The CDR3 DNA sequence: TGCGCCAGCAGCGCCGGGCCCCAAGAGACCCAGTACTTC.